This T cell receptor (beta chain) appears in the sequencing data of a study of cytomegalovirus exposure and HLA in healthy donors. Points from the study as a whole: Several V segments, TRBV6-2 and TRBV6-3 among them, could not be told apart and were dropped.

Germline V lookup: CDR1 LNHNV, CDR2 YYDKDF (reference sequence). The CDR3 is 14 amino acids. V lost 3 bases, J lost 6 bases, and 14 bases lay in between. The PCR made use of 60 Vbeta and 13 Jbeta primers. The repertoire was sequenced with immunoSEQ multiplex PCR; TCRdb's copy has only in-frame clones and lacks some. The sample carries approximately 150,000 clones, 72% recorded once. Turning to this clone: Antigen: not known.

The clonotype originates from a man between 35 and 55 years old in good health and CMV-seronegative. The chain uses TRBV15 and TRBJ1-1; possibly TRBD1 for D (5 bases). The sequenced material came from PBMCs. DNA of the CDR3: TGTGCCACCAGCAGTGCTGAGGGGAGGGCTGAAGCTTTCTTT. Residues: CATSSAEGRAEAFF.